What follows are 22 T cell receptor beta chains derived from one specimen sequenced in a study of T cell responses to AZD1222 COVID-19 vaccine. The table came from immunoSEQ multiplex PCR; TCRdb's copy has only in-frame clones and leaves some out. This sample has about 150,000 clones; about 88% occur once, and the top ten carry 3% to 3.5%. Material: peripheral blood, obtained on day 0 of AZD1222 vaccination. The receptor set was obtained from an adult in good health.

The genes are TRBV14 and TRBJ2-1, with D uncertain. V was clipped by 2 bases and J by 6 bases, with 2 bases between them. The CDR3 is made up of 11 amino acids. Germline values: CDR1 SGHDN, CDR2 FVKESK. The CDR3, as DNA: TGTGCCAGCAGCCAACGCAATGAGCAGTTCTTC. This gives the protein CASSQRNEQFF.

This clone was seen a few times. The chain recombines TRBV28 with TRBJ1-3; D may be TRBD1 (6 bases). Trimming took off 2 bases at V and 0 bases at J, with 11 bases between the two ends. This CDR3 comprises 16 residues. Germline V gene lookup returns CDR1 MDHEN and CDR2 SYDVKM. The CDR3 DNA follows: TGTGCCAGCAGTTTACCCGGGGGCTACTCTGGAAACACCATATATTTT. Translated, it gives CASSLPGGYSGNTIYF.

This chain links TRBV11-2 with TRBJ1-6; TRBD1 aligns across 8 bases. The CDR3 runs 13 residues. Germline trimming cut 3 bases from V and 13 bases from J; bases unmatched to any gene: 5. Germline CDR1 is SGHAT and CDR2 is FQNNGV. CDR3 sequence reads: CASSLMDRVPLHF. In nucleotides, the CDR3 is TGTGCCAGCAGCTTGATGGACAGGGTTCCCCTCCACTTT.

This clone is a singleton in its sample. The V gene is TRBV3-1 (or the pseudogene TRBV3-2), the J gene TRBJ2-3, with unresolved D. Germline V lookup: CDR1 LGHDT, CDR2 YNNKEL (reference sequence). The CDR3 runs 15 residues. With 2 bases removed from V and 4 bases from J, the gap between germline ends came to 13 bases. CDR3 sequence: CASSQLTLPPDTQYF. In DNA, the CDR3 is TGTGCCAGCAGCCAACTTACCCTACCCCCAGATACGCAGTATTTT.

This clone has just one count. The genes are TRBV5-1 and TRBJ1-4, with TRBD1 matching 7 bases. Trimming cost V 0 bases and J 5 bases; bases outside gene matches: 4. There are 15 residues in the CDR3. From germline, CDR1 is SGHRS and CDR2 YFSETQ. The DNA for the CDR3 is TGCGCCAGCAGCTTGGATGGACAGGAGAATGAAAAACTGTTTTTT. Protein: CASSLDGQENEKLFF.

In its sample, this clone was seen a few times. The genes are TRBV12-3 or TRBV12-4 and TRBJ1-5; D is possibly TRBD1 (6 bases). Trimming cost V 11 bases and J 2 bases, with 13 bases left between them. The CDR3 consists of 13 residues. This CDR3 reads CASSGGGNQPQHF. CDR3 DNA sequence: TGTGCCTCATCCGGGGGCGGCAATCAGCCCCAGCATTTT.

The J gene is TRBJ2-3, the V gene TRBV7-2, with D tentatively TRBD2 (5 bases). Looked up from germline, CDR1 is SGHTA and CDR2 is FQGNSA. V was pared by 1 base and J by 11 bases, with 13 bases between. The CDR3 totals 13 residues. DNA of the CDR3: TGTGCCAGCAGCTTAGGGCCCGGGGAGAGGCAGTATTTT. Translating it yields CASSLGPGERQYF.

The chain links TRBV6-5 to TRBJ1-4; 8 bases are shared with TRBD1. Germline lookup yields CDR1 MNHEY and CDR2 SVGAGI. With 5 bases clipped from V and 8 bases from J, the junction kept 7 bases outside the gene matches. This CDR3 contains 14 residues. DNA for the CDR3: TGTGCCAGCAGTCTCATCGGGACAGGAGAAAAACTGTTTTTT. It is translated as CASSLIGTGEKLFF.

J is TRBJ2-2 and V is TRBV4-3, with D perhaps matching TRBD1 (5 bases). From germline, CDR1 is LGHNA and CDR2 YSLEER. Deletions cut 1 base from V and 7 bases from J, with 16 bases between. This CDR3 comprises 16 residues. This CDR3 is CASSQGGHFIIGELFF. The CDR3, as DNA: TGCGCCAGCAGCCAAGGTGGACATTTCATCATCGGGGAGCTGTTTTTT.

The gene calls are TRBV5-1 and TRBJ1-2; 7 bases align to TRBD1. The CDR3 has 12 residues. Germline CDR1 SGHRS, CDR2 YFSETQ. Trimming took 2 bases from V and 8 from J; bases not matched to a gene: 3. In nucleotides, the CDR3 is TGCGCCAGCAGCTTAGGGGGCGGAGGCTACACCTTC. This translates into CASSLGGGGYTF.

The chain joins TRBV9 to TRBJ1-2; TRBD1 matches at 7 bases. The V gene end was trimmed by 3 bases and the J gene end by 1 base; junction bases not matched to a gene: 0. Looked up from germline, CDR1 is SGDLS and CDR2 is YYNGEE. This CDR3 has 13 amino acids. This CDR3 reads CASSGQGNYGYTF. For the CDR3, the DNA is TGTGCCAGCAGCGGACAGGGTAACTATGGCTACACCTTC.

The chain links TRBV7-2 to TRBJ1-1; D is unclear. The ends were cut back, 3 bases at V and 10 bases at J, with 15 bases in the middle. The CDR3 has 13 residues. Germline CDR1 and CDR2: SGHTA and FQGNSA. The chain's CDR3 is CASSFGPSLGAFF. The CDR3 DNA sequence: TGTGCCAGCAGCTTCGGACCGAGCCTTGGAGCTTTCTTT.

This clone has a handful of counts. One end of the junction varies from germline; a read error may be responsible. The chain has TRBV10-2 and TRBJ2-3; D unclear. The V gene's germline CDR1 is WSHSY and CDR2 SAAADI. The CDR3 contains 11 residues. Here the CDR3 reads CASSQSDTQYF. The CDR3 DNA is TGCGCCAGCAGTCAGTCAGATACGCAGTATTTT.

This chain uses TRBV5-6 with TRBJ1-2; 8 bases map to TRBD1. The CDR3 is 16 residues long. V shed 2 bases, J shed 2 bases, and the junction held 8 bases outside the gene matches. The germline V gene has CDR1 SGHDT and CDR2 YYEEEE. The CDR3 nucleotides read TGTGCCAGCAGCTTTTTCTTCAGGGGGCCGAACTATGGCTACACCTTC. Its protein is CASSFFFRGPNYGYTF.

The rearrangement uses TRBV2 and TRBJ2-1; 13 nucleotides agree with TRBD2. V dropped 6 bases and J dropped 2; count of bases not matched to a gene: 7. This CDR3 is 17 amino acids long. The V gene's germline CDR1 is SNHLY and CDR2 FYNNEI. The DNA of the CDR3 is TGTGCCAGCAGAAGGACTAGCGGGGGCCTTACCTACAATGAGCAGTTCTTC. It is translated as CASRRTSGGLTYNEQFF.

CDR3 bases: TGTGCCAGCAGCGTATCGGCTAGCTTGTTGGATACGCAGTATTTT. Its translation is CASSVSASLLDTQYF. V gene TRBV9 combines with J gene TRBJ2-3, with D possibly TRBD2 on 5 matching bases. Germline CDR1 reads SGDLS; CDR2 reads YYNGEE. V gave up 1 base and J gave up 6 bases, with 15 bases separating them. This CDR3 contains 15 residues. The full variable domain, rest sourced from reference TRBV9 and TRBJ2-3, is DSGVTQTPKHLITATGQRVTLRCSPRSGDLSVYWYQQSLDQGLQFLIQYYNGEERAKGNILERFSAQQFPDLHSELNLSSLELGDSALYFCASSVSASLLDTQYFGPGTRLTVL.

The gene calls are TRBV2 and TRBJ1-2, with D possibly matching TRBD1 (5 bases). Between the trimmed V and J ends, which lost 11 bases and 2 bases, there was a span of 21 bases. The CDR3 has 15 amino acids. Per the germline V gene, CDR1 is SNHLY and CDR2 is FYNNEI. The CDR3 bases are TGTGCCGGGTCCCGGTGGGGGGTGCGGAACTATGGCTACACCTTC. Its protein product is CAGSRWGVRNYGYTF.

The chain employs TRBV4-3 and TRBJ2-3; D is ambiguous. The CDR3 covers 16 residues. The V end lost 0 bases, the J end lost 1 base, and 11 bases lay between the germline ends. The germline V gene has CDR1 LGHNA and CDR2 YSLEER. CDR3: CASSQDLFGRTDTQYF. For the CDR3, the DNA is TGCGCCAGCAGCCAAGATCTATTCGGGCGCACAGATACGCAGTATTTT.

The V call is TRBV4-3, the J call TRBJ1-2; D is possibly TRBD1 (6 bases). The CDR3 is 15 residues long. Germline V gene lookup returns CDR1 LGHNA and CDR2 YSLEER. V was clipped by 0 bases and J by 8 bases, with 16 bases between them. As DNA, the CDR3 is TGCGCCAGCAGCCAAGAAGGGACACCCGGCTGGGGCTACACCTTC. It is translated as CASSQEGTPGWGYTF.

The chain joins TRBV21-1 to TRBJ1-5; the DNA was not compared with TRBD1, the D call given in the table. TRBV21-1 is a documented pseudogene. The CDR3 extends over 16 amino acids. The CDR3 loop reads CASTVSRTGVNQPQHF. DNA for the CDR3: TGTGCCAGCACCGTAAGTAGGACAGGGGTTAATCAGCCCCAGCATTTT.

The chain carries TRBV18 and TRBJ2-7, with 9 bases lining up with TRBD1. The CDR3 has 16 amino acids. Germline CDR1 reads KGHSH; CDR2 reads LQKENI. V gave up 4 bases and J gave up 6 bases; unmatched junction bases: 13. The CDR3 DNA is TGTGCCAGCTCACGGGGACAGGGTCGGGGTTTTTCCGAGCAGTACTTC. As protein: CASSRGQGRGFSEQYF.

V is TRBV25-1 and J is TRBJ1-6; no clear D. The germline V gene has CDR1 MGHDK and CDR2 SYGVNS. The CDR3 extends over 13 amino acids. Trimming removed 4 bases at V and 8 bases at J, with 9 bases between. CDR3 region: CASSATWDSPLHF. The CDR3 DNA reads TGTGCCAGCAGTGCAACATGGGATTCACCCCTCCACTTT.